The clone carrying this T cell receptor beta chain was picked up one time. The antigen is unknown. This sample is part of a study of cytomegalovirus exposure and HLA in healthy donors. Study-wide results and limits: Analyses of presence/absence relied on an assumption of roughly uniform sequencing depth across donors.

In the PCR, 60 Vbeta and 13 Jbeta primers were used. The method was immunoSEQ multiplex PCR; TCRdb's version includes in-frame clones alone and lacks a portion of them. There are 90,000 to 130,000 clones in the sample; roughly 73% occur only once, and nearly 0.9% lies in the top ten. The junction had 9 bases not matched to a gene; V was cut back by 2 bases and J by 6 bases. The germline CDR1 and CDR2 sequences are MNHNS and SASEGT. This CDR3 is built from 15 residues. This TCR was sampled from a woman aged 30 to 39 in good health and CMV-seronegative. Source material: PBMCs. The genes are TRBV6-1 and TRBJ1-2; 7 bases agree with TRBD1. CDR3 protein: CASSEFTGDPDGYTF. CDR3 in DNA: TGTGCCAGCAGTGAATTTACAGGGGATCCGGATGGCTACACCTTC.